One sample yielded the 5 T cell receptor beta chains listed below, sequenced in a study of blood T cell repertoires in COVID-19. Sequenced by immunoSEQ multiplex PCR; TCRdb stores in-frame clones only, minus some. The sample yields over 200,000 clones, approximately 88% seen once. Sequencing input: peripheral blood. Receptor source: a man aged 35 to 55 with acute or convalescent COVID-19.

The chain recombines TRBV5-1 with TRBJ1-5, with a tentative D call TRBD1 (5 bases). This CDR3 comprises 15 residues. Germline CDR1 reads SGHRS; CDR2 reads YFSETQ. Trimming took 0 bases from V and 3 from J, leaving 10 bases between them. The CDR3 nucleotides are TGCGCCAGCAGCTTGGATCCTGGGGCCAATCAGCCCCAGCATTTT. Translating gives CASSLDPGANQPQHF.

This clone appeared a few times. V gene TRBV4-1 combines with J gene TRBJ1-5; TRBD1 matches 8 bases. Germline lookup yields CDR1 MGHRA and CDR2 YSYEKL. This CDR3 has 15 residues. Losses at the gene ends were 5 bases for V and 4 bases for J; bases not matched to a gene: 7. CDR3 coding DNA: TGCGCCAGCAGCGTCCGGGACAGGTCAAATCAGCCCCAGCATTTT. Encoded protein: CASSVRDRSNQPQHF.

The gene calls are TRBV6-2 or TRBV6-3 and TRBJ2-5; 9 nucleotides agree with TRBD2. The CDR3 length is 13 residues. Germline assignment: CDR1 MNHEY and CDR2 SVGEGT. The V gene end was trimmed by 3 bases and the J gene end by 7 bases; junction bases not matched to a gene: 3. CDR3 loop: CASSYLAGATQYF. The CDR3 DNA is TGTGCCAGCAGTTATTTAGCGGGAGCGACCCAGTACTTC.

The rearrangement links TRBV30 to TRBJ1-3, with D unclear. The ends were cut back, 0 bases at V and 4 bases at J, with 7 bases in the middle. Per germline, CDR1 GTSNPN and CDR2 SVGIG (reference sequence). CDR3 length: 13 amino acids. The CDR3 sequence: CAWSVLAGNTIYF. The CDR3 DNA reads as TGTGCCTGGAGTGTACTAGCGGGAAACACCATATATTTT.

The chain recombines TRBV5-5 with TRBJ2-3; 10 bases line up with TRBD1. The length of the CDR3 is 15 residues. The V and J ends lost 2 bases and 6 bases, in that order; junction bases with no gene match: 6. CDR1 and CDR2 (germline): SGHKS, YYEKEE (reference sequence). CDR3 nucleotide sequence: TGTGCCAGCAGCTTTGACAGGGGGCGCATGGATACGCAGTATTTT. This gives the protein CASSFDRGRMDTQYF.